Given below is one T cell receptor (beta chain) in context. Antigen: not known. The CDR3 totals 11 residues. Unmatched junction bases numbered 3, after V lost 9 bases and J lost 5 bases. The V gene's germline CDR1 is ENHRY and CDR2 SYGVKD. The sample belongs to a study of T cell repertoires in cytomegalovirus infection. Study in general: TCR beta signatures that were public indicated CMV infection and matching HLA type.

TCRdb re-derived calls from the reads in MiXCR, one entry per CDR3 protein. The repertoire holds about 360,000 distinct CDR3 sequences, with around 18% as singletons. Regarding the study as a whole: CMV carriers with the relevant HLA were identified by cumulative public TCR beta family frequency.

The origin of this receptor is a human donor in good health (CMV status not recorded). Some clones in this sample may be carry-over from other donors' samples. This sequence joins TRBV10-3 and TRBJ1-1, with 7 bases matching TRBD1. Sequenced input: PBMCs. The CDR3 DNA sequence: TGTGCCATGGGACAGAGTACTGAAGCTTTCTTT. It codes for CAMGQSTEAFF.